The 26 T cell receptor beta chains reported below all come from one sample, sequenced in a study of blood T cell repertoires in COVID-19. Only in-frame clones appear in the TCRdb table, and some are missing; sequencing was by immunoSEQ multiplex PCR. The data contain about 200,000 clones, approximately 86% of them seen just once; the ten biggest clones take up about 4.1%. The sequenced sample consisted of PBMCs or T cells enriched from blood (not recorded which). Receptors originate from a woman in her thirties or forties with acute COVID-19.

This clone has a single count. The chain recombines TRBV7-9 with TRBJ2-7, with D tentatively TRBD2 (5 bases). This CDR3 is built from 14 residues. Germline CDR1 reads SEHNR; CDR2 reads FQNEAQ (reference sequence). The germline V and J ends were trimmed by 2 bases and 3 bases, with 11 bases remaining between them. Here the CDR3 DNA reads TGTGCCAGCAGCTTACAGGAGGAATACTACGAGCAGTACTTC. It encodes CASSLQEEYYEQYF.

The J gene is TRBJ2-1, the V gene TRBV9; D is possibly TRBD2 (5 bases). Deletions cut 2 bases from V and 8 bases from J, with 20 bases between. Germline values: CDR1 SGDLS, CDR2 YYNGEE. This CDR3 has 16 amino acids. Here the CDR3 DNA reads TGTGCCAGCAGCGTTCAAGGTTTGACTACCTCCCATGAGCAGTTCTTC. It is translated as CASSVQGLTTSHEQFF.

This clone was recorded once. The chain couples TRBV11-3 to TRBJ1-5; D might be TRBD1 (6 bases). Germline V gene sequence: CDR1 SGHNT, CDR2 YENEEA. With 4 bases removed from V and 7 bases from J, the gap between germline ends came to 11 bases. The CDR3 totals 13 residues. CDR3 amino acids: CASSSGAQQPQHF. The CDR3 DNA sequence: TGTGCCAGCAGCTCAGGGGCACAACAGCCCCAGCATTTT.

J is TRBJ2-3 and V is TRBV5-1; 9 bases agree with TRBD1. The CDR3 is made up of 14 amino acids. CDR1 and CDR2 from the germline V gene are SGHRS and YFSETQ. Germline trimming cut 3 bases from V and 3 bases from J; bases unmatched to any gene: 2. The CDR3 nucleotides read TGCGCCAGCAGCTCGGGACAGGGTACAGATACGCAGTATTTT. This encodes CASSSGQGTDTQYF.

In DNA, the CDR3 is TGTGCCACCAGTGAACCGACAGGGGCTGAAGCTTTCTTT. Translating gives CATSEPTGAEAFF. J is TRBJ1-1 and V is TRBV24-1; TRBD1 matches at 8 bases. The germline V gene encodes CDR1 KGHDR and CDR2 SFDVKD. This CDR3 comprises 13 residues. The ends lost 4 bases at V and 6 bases at J; junction bases unmatched: 3.

This clone was seen a single time. The genes are TRBV30 and TRBJ1-5; D may be TRBD1 (6 bases). The CDR3 consists of 15 residues. V lost 2 bases and J lost 6, with 17 bases in between. Germline values: CDR1 GTSNPN, CDR2 SVGIG (reference sequence). The CDR3 protein is CAWSTRGGGGQPQHF. The CDR3 DNA sequence: TGTGCCTGGAGTACCCGTGGCGGGGGCGGTCAGCCCCAGCATTTT.

The chain links TRBV28 to TRBJ1-5, with a tentative D call TRBD1 (5 bases). The V gene lost 8 bases and the J gene lost 3 bases, with 14 bases spanning the gap. Germline CDR1 is MDHEN and CDR2 is SYDVKM. The CDR3 has 14 amino acids. In DNA form, the CDR3 reads TGTGCCAGCTTTCCCGCGGGGGACAATCAGCCCCAGCATTTT. Amino acids: CASFPAGDNQPQHF. The full variable domain, in which reference TRBV28 and TRBJ1-5 provide the parts outside the CDR3, is DVKVTQSSRYLVKRTGEKVFLECVQDMDHENMFWYRQDPGLGLRLIYFSYDVKMKEKGDIPEGYSVSREKKERFSLILESASTNQTSMYLCASFPAGDNQPQHFGDGTRLSIL.

V and J are TRBV6-4 and TRBJ1-5; D unclear. The CDR3 spans 17 residues. The germline V gene has CDR1 MRHNA and CDR2 SNTAGT. Trimming shortened V by 2 bases and J by 6 bases, and 20 bases separated the two germline ends. CDR3 nucleotides: TGTGCCAGCAGTGACAGCGGAGGCCGGCTCCTTGCTCAGCCCCAGCATTTT. Amino acid sequence: CASSDSGGRLLAQPQHF.

The chain links TRBV28 to TRBJ2-2; 14 bases are shared with TRBD2. This CDR3 contains 17 residues. Germline CDR1 and CDR2: MDHEN and SYDVKM. Trimming at V came to 6 bases and at J to 5 bases, leaving 8 bases not matched to a gene. CDR3 bases: TGTGCCAGCAGACGACTAGCGGGAGGGTTCGGGACCGGGGAGCTGTTTTTT. Amino acids: CASRRLAGGFGTGELFF.

The CDR3 nucleotides read TGCAGCGTTGAAGATTCTCAGGGCGGGAGGAGCACAGATACGCAGTATTTT. Protein product: CSVEDSQGGRSTDTQYF. The V and J genes are TRBV29-1 and TRBJ2-3; 8 bases match TRBD2. Germline-derived CDR1 and CDR2 are SQVTM and ANQGSEA. Trimming took 0 bases from V and 0 from J; bases not matched to a gene: 8. There are 17 residues in the CDR3.

The chain joins TRBV27 to TRBJ2-7; the match to TRBD1 covers 7 bases. CDR3 size: 14 residues. The V segment lost 5 bases and the J segment 2 bases; nucleotides outside the gene matches: 6. Germline lookup yields CDR1 MNHEY and CDR2 SMNVEV (reference sequence). The CDR3, as DNA: TGTGCCAGCAGTCCACAGGGGATCCCCTACGAGCAGTACTTC. Its translation: CASSPQGIPYEQYF.

The chain joins TRBV18 to TRBJ2-4, with 8 bases fitting TRBD2. This CDR3 spans 15 amino acids. Germline V gene sequence: CDR1 KGHSH, CDR2 LQKENI. The V and J ends lost 3 bases and 6 bases, in that order; junction bases with no gene match: 7. The CDR3 here is CASSPPTSGGNIQYF. CDR3 coding DNA: TGTGCCAGCTCACCTCCTACTAGCGGTGGAAACATTCAGTACTTC.

This clone appeared a few times. The chain couples TRBV10-1 to TRBJ2-7; 11 positions match TRBD1. CDR3 size: 15 residues. Germline CDR1 WNHNN, CDR2 SYGVQD (reference sequence). The V gene end was trimmed by 0 bases and the J gene end by 3 bases; junction bases not matched to a gene: 1. CDR3 protein: CASSESGTGGYEQYF. In nucleotides, the CDR3 is TGCGCCAGCAGTGAGTCCGGGACAGGGGGCTACGAGCAGTACTTC.

This sequence joins TRBV3-1 (or the pseudogene TRBV3-2) and TRBJ1-2, with D perhaps TRBD1 (6 bases). V was clipped by 4 bases and J by 5 bases, with 14 bases between them. The CDR3 loop spans 14 amino acids. Germline loops: CDR1 LGHDT, CDR2 YNNKEL (reference sequence). DNA of the CDR3: TGTGCCAGCAGCCGACGCACAGGGAGTTATGGCTACACCTTC. Residues: CASSRRTGSYGYTF.

The rearrangement uses TRBV28 and TRBJ1-1, with D possibly TRBD1 on 6 matching bases. Trimming pared 7 bases from V and 3 bases from J, leaving 15 bases between. CDR1 is MDHEN and CDR2 is SYDVKM in the germline V gene. This CDR3 region has 14 residues. CDR3 amino acids: CASNGGASYTEAFF. CDR3 sequence (DNA): TGTGCCAGCAACGGGGGGGCCTCGTACACTGAAGCTTTCTTT.

This clone was seen just once. Within the sample, other DNA sequences also encode this same CDR3. The chain links TRBV3-1 (or the pseudogene TRBV3-2) to TRBJ2-3; no definite D call. The V end lost 1 base, the J end lost 0 bases, and 2 bases lay between the germline ends. Germline V gene lookup returns CDR1 LGHDT and CDR2 YNNKEL (reference sequence). The CDR3 is made up of 13 amino acids. CDR3 bases: TGTGCCAGCAGCCAAGCTAGCACAGATACGCAGTATTTT. Its protein product is CASSQASTDTQYF.

The genes are TRBV7-2 and TRBJ2-1; TRBD2 matches 9 bases. J lost 2 bases, V lost 5 bases, and 4 bases had no gene match. The CDR3 spans 15 residues. The germline CDR1 and CDR2 sequences are SGHTA and FQGNSA. The DNA for the CDR3 is TGTGCCAGCAGCCTCACTAGCGGGCCCTACAATGAGCAGTTCTTC. It yields the protein CASSLTSGPYNEQFF.

The chain recombines TRBV4-2 with TRBJ2-7, with 16 nucleotides matching TRBD2. The CDR3 extends over 16 amino acids. V shed 4 bases and J 6 bases; nucleotides not matched to a gene: 6. CDR1 and CDR2 (germline): LGHNA, YNFKEQ. CDR3 DNA: TGTGCCAGCAGCCCGGGACTAGCGGGAGGGCAACGCGAGCAGTACTTC. This sequence encodes CASSPGLAGGQREQYF.

The rearrangement joins TRBV6-5 to TRBJ1-2; TRBD1 aligns across 9 bases. V was pared by 10 bases and J by 7 bases, with 16 bases of the junction left unmatched. The germline V gene has CDR1 MNHEY and CDR2 SVGAGI. The CDR3 covers 15 residues. CDR3 region: CATNSGTGKLSGYTF. The CDR3 DNA reads as TGTGCCACCAATTCCGGGACAGGGAAGCTCTCTGGCTACACCTTC.

The chain links TRBV10-3 to TRBJ2-4; D possibly corresponds to TRBD2 (6 bases). The V end was cut by 6 bases, the J end by 0 bases, with 18 bases between. This CDR3 has 17 amino acids. Germline V CDR1 and CDR2: ENHRY, SYGVKD. CDR3 coding DNA: TGTGCCATCAGCGAGATACAGGAGGGGCTAGCCAAAAACATTCAGTACTTC. Protein sequence: CAISEIQEGLAKNIQYF.

In this sample, this clone turned up a few times. The chain recombines TRBV5-1 with TRBJ1-5; TRBD1 is a possible D gene (6 bases). The CDR3 has 14 residues. The germline V gene has CDR1 SGHRS and CDR2 YFSETQ. V lost 4 bases, J lost 5 bases, and 13 bases lay in between. The CDR3 spells CASSPRSGDQPQHF. The CDR3 DNA sequence: TGCGCCAGCAGCCCCAGGTCAGGGGATCAGCCCCAGCATTTT.

A note on this clone: Other DNA sequences from this sample encode an identical CDR3 as well. V gene TRBV27 combines with J gene TRBJ2-1; TRBD2 matches 8 bases. Germline CDR1 reads MNHEY; CDR2 reads SMNVEV (reference sequence). Trimming removed 3 bases from V and 2 bases from J; junction bases left unmatched: 0. CDR3 length equals 14 residues. The CDR3 protein is CASSFSGAYNEQFF. The CDR3 DNA reads as TGTGCCAGCAGTTTTAGCGGGGCCTACAATGAGCAGTTCTTC.

The chain couples TRBV9 to TRBJ1-6, with TRBD1 matching over 7 bases. The germline V gene has CDR1 SGDLS and CDR2 YYNGEE. The CDR3 is 14 amino acids. Germline trimming cut 0 bases from V and 15 bases from J; bases unmatched to any gene: 9. Written as DNA, the CDR3 is TGTGCCAGCAGCGTAGGGGACAGCAGCAGGCGCCTCCACTTT. Amino acids: CASSVGDSSRRLHF.

The chain joins TRBV19 to TRBJ1-5; possibly TRBD1 for D (6 bases). This CDR3 contains 15 residues. V lost 4 bases, J lost 4 bases, and 14 bases lay in between. Germline-derived CDR1 and CDR2 are LNHDA and SQIVND (reference sequence). This chain's CDR3 is CASSKGEGVNQPQHF. In DNA form, the CDR3 reads TGTGCCAGTAGTAAGGGGGAAGGGGTTAATCAGCCCCAGCATTTT.

The sample holds one count of this clone. This sequence joins TRBV30 and TRBJ2-2, with a weak D call TRBD1 (6 bases). Trimming shortened V by 1 base and J by 4 bases, and 13 bases separated the two germline ends. The CDR3 runs to 15 residues. Germline CDR1 and CDR2: GTSNPN and SVGIG (reference sequence). CDR3 sequence (DNA): TGTGCCTGGAGTGACCAGGGGCTTGGCACCGGGGAGCTGTTTTTT. Translated: CAWSDQGLGTGELFF. The entire variable domain, with the rest obtained from reference TRBV30 and TRBJ2-2, is as follows: SQTIHQWPATLVQPVGSPLSLECTVEGTSNPNLYWYRQAAGRGLQLLFYSVGIGQISSEVPQNLSASRPQDRQFILSSKKLLLSDSGFYLCAWSDQGLGTGELFFGEGSRLTVL.

The chain couples TRBV5-1 to TRBJ2-2; 8 bases line up with TRBD1. CDR1 SGHRS and CDR2 YFSETQ come from the germline V gene. The ends lost 4 bases at V and 2 bases at J; junction bases unmatched: 7. The CDR3 extends over 16 amino acids. The CDR3 region has the DNA TGCGCCAGCAGCCTCCGGGACAGGACTAACACCGGGGAGCTGTTTTTT. Its protein is CASSLRDRTNTGELFF.